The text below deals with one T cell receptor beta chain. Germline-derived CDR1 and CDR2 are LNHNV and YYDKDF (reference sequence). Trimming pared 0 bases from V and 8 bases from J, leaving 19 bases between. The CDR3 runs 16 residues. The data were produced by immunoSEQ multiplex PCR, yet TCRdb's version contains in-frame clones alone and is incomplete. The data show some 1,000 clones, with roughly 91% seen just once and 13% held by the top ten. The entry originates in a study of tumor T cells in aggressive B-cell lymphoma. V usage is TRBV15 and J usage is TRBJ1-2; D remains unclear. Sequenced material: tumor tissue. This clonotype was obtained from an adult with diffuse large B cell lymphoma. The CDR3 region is CATSRDDVPRGRGYTF. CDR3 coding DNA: TGTGCCACCAGCAGAGATGACGTTCCGAGAGGAAGAGGCTACACCTTC.